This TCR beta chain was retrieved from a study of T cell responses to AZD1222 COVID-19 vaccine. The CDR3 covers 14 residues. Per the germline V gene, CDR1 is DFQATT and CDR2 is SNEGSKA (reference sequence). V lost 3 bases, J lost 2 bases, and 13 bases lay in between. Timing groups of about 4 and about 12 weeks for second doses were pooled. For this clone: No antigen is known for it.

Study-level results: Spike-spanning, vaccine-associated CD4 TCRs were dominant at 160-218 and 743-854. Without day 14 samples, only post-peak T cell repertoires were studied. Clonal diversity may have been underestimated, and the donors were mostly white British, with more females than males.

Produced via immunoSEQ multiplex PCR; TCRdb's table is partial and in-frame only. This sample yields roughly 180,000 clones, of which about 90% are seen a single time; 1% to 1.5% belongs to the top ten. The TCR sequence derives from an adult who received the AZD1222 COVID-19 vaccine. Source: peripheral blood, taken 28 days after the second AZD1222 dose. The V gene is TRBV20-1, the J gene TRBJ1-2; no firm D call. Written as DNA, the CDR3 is TGCAGTGCTAGTAAGGCCGCTCTAAACTATGGCTACACCTTC. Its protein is CSASKAALNYGYTF.